One sample yielded the 5 T cell receptor beta chains listed below, sequenced in a study of T-cell reconstitution after alpha-beta-depleted transplantation in children. This sample's TCRbeta library carried unique molecular identifier barcodes. TCRdb passed the PCR reads through MiXCR, listing each CDR3 protein once. The sample comprises hundreds of thousands of distinct CDR3 sequences, under 15% of which are singletons, and 2.2% rests with the top ten. The source material was PBMCs, mostly from graft donor cells, sampled 360 days after TCRalphabeta/CD19-depleted stem cell transplant. The receptors stem from a male patient younger than 18 who had a stem cell transplant for acute myeloid leukemia, so the T cells may come from the graft donor.

CDR3 nucleotide sequence: TGTGCCACCAGCAGAGCAGGGGTTTGGGAAAAACTGTTTTTT. Translation gives CATSRAGVWEKLFF. The rearrangement uses TRBV15 and TRBJ1-4; possible D gene TRBD1, 6 bases. The CDR3 is 14 amino acids. Trimming cost V 1 base and J 8 bases, with 11 bases left between them. The V gene's germline CDR1 is LNHNV and CDR2 YYDKDF (reference sequence).

The J gene is TRBJ2-5, the V gene TRBV7-6; either TRBD1 or TRBD2 may fit D (6 bases each). Germline-derived CDR1 and CDR2 are SGHVS and FNYEAQ. The CDR3 has 15 residues. V gave up 5 bases and J gave up 8 bases, with 21 bases separating them. The CDR3 coding sequence is TGTGCCAGCAGCCCCTGGGGGGCAGGGAAGAGAACCCAGTACTTC. Its translation is CASSPWGAGKRTQYF.

This clonotype was recorded a few times. The chain joins TRBV5-1 to TRBJ2-1, with 9 bases lining up with TRBD2. The germline V gene has CDR1 SGHRS and CDR2 YFSETQ. This CDR3 comprises 16 residues. V lost 0 bases and J lost 5; bases outside the gene matches: 6. CDR3 nucleotides: TGCGCCAGCAGCTTGGGGGCGGGAGGGGGGCACAATGAGCAGTTCTTC. It encodes CASSLGAGGGHNEQFF.

In this sample, this clonotype turned up a few times. The rearrangement links TRBV27 to TRBJ2-5; the D gene is possibly TRBD2 (6 bases). Germline V gives CDR1 MNHEY, CDR2 SMNVEV (reference sequence). With 3 bases removed from V and 5 bases from J, the gap between germline ends came to 13 bases. This CDR3 has 14 amino acids. CDR3: CASSLRGTGETQYF. The CDR3, as DNA: TGTGCCAGCAGTTTGCGGGGAACCGGGGAGACCCAGTACTTC.

The V gene is TRBV9, the J gene TRBJ2-1; tentatively, D is TRBD1 or TRBD2 (6 bases each). Germline V lookup: CDR1 SGDLS, CDR2 YYNGEE. V lost 3 bases and J 4 bases, leaving 23 bases between the germline ends. The CDR3 spans 18 residues. CDR3 in amino acids: CASSADPTGEGVYNEQFF. For the CDR3, the DNA is TGTGCCAGCAGCGCCGACCCGACGGGAGAGGGGGTGTACAATGAGCAGTTCTTC.